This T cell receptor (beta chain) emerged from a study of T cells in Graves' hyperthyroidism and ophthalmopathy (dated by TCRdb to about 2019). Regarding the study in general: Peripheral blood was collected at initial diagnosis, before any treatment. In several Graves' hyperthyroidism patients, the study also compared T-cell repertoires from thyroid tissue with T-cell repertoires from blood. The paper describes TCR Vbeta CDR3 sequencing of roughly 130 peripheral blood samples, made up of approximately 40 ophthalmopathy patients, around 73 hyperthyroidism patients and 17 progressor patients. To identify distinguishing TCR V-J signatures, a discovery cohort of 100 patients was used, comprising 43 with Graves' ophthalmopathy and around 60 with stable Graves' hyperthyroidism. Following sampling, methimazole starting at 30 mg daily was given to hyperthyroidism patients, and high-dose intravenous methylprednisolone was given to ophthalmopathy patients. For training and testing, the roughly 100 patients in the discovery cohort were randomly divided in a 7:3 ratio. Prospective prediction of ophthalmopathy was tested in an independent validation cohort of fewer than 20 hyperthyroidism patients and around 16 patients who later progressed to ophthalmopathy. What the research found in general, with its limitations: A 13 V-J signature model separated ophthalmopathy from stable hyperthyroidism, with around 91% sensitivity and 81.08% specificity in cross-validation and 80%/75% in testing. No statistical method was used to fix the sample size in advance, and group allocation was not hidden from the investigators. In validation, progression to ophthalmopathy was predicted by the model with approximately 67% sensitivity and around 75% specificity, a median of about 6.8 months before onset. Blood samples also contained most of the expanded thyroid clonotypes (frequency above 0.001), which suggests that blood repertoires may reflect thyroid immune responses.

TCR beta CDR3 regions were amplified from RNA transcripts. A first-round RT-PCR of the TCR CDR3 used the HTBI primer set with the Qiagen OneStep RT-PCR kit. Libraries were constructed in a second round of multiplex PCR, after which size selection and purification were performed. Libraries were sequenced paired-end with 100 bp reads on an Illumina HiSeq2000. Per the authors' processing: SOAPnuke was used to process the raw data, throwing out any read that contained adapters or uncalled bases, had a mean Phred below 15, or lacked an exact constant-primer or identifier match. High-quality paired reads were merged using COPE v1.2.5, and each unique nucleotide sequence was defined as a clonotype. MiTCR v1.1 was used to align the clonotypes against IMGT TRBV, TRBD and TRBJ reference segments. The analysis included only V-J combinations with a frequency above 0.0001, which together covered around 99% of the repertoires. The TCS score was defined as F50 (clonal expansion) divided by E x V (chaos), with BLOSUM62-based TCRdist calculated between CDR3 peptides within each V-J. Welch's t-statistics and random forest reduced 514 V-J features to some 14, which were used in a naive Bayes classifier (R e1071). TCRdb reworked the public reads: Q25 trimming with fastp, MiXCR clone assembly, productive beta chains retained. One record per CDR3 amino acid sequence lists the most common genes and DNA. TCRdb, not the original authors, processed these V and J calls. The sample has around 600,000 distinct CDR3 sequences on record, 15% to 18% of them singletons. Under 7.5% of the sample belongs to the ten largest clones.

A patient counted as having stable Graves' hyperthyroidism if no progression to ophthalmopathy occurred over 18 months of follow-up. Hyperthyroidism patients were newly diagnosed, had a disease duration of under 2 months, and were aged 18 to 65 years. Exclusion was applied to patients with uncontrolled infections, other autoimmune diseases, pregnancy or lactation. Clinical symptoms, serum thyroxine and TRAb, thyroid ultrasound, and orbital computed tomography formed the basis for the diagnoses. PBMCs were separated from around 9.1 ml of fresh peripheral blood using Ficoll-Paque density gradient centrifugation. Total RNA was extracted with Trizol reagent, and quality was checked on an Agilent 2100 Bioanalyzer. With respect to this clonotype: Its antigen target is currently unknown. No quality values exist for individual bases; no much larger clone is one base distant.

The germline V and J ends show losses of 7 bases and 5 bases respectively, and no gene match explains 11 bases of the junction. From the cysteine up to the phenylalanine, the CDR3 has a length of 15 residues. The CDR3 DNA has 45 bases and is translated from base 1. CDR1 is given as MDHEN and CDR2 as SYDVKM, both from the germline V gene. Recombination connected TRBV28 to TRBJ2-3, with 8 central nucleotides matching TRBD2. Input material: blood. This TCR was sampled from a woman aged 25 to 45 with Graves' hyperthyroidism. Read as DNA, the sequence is TGTGCCAGCAACGGGAAAGCGGGAGCGGGAGATACGCAGTATTTT. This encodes CASNGKAGAGDTQYF.